The entry that follows covers one T cell receptor beta chain sequence. Trimming at V came to 7 bases and at J to 5 bases, leaving 2 bases not matched to a gene. Looked up from germline, CDR1 is SGHTS and CDR2 is YDEGEE. The CDR3 runs to 11 residues. Produced via immunoSEQ multiplex PCR; TCRdb's table is partial and in-frame only. The sample contains tens of thousands of clones, approximately 86% of which appear only once. The data originate from a study of blood T cell repertoires in COVID-19. Across the whole study: Samples came from the United States, Italy and Spain, spanning acute and convalescent COVID-19.

The rearrangement links TRBV5-8 to TRBJ1-2, with 7 bases fitting TRBD1. The sequence was collected from a woman aged 60 to 75 with acute or convalescent COVID-19. Sequencing was done on a sample of peripheral blood. DNA for the CDR3: TGTGCCAGCCAGACAGGGTATGGCTACACCTTC. Amino acids: CASQTGYGYTF. Looking up the rest from reference TRBV5-8 and TRBJ1-2 gives the full variable domain: EAGVTQSPTHLIKTRGQQATLRCSPISGHTSVYWYQQALGLGLQFLLWYDEGEERNRGNFPPRFSGRQFPNYSSELNVNALELEDSALYLCASQTGYGYTFGSGTRLTVV.